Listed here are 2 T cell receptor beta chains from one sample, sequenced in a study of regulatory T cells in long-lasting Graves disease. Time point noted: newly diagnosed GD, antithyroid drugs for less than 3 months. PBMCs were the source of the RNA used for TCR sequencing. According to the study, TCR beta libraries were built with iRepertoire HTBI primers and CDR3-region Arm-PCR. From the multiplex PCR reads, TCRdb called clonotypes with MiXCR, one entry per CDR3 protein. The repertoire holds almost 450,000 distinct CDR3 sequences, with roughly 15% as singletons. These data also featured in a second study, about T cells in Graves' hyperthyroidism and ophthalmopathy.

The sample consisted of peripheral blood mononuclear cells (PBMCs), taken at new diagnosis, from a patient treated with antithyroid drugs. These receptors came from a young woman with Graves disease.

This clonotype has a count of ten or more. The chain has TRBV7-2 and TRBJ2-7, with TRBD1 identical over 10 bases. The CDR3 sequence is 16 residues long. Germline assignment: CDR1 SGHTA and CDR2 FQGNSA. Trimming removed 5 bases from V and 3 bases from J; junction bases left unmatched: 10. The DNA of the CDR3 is TGTGCCAGCAGCCGGGCGACAGGGGGCGGATTCTACGAGCAGTACTTC. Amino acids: CASSRATGGGFYEQYF.

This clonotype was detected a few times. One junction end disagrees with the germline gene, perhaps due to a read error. The CDR3 protein is CASSLGGNAGELFF. The CDR3, as DNA: TGTGCCAGCAGCTTAGGGGGGAACGCCGGGGAGCTGTTTTTT. V usage is TRBV2 and J usage is TRBJ2-2; D tentatively fits TRBD1 or TRBD2 (6 bases each). This CDR3 has 14 amino acids. Germline V CDR1 and CDR2: SNHLY, FYNNEI.